The 22 T cell receptor beta chains below were found in one sample sequenced in a study of blood T cell repertoires in COVID-19. The data were produced by immunoSEQ multiplex PCR, yet TCRdb's version contains in-frame clones alone and is incomplete. This repertoire shows around 78,000 clones, 82% found once; its top ten account for 15% to 20%. The sequenced sample was peripheral blood. These receptor sequences come from a human donor in a cohort sampled during active COVID-19.

The rearrangement joins TRBV5-1 to TRBJ1-2, with 7 bases lining up with TRBD1. Germline V lookup: CDR1 SGHRS, CDR2 YFSETQ. J was trimmed by 8 bases and V by 1 base; bases with no gene match: 5. The CDR3 has 13 residues. The CDR3 here is CASSLWQGGGYTF. The CDR3 bases are TGCGCCAGCAGCTTGTGGCAGGGGGGCGGCTACACCTTC.

Note on this clone: One end of the junction is discordant with germline, which a read error may explain. Other DNA sequences in the sample encode the same CDR3. V gene TRBV6-5 combines with J gene TRBJ1-4; D possibly corresponds to TRBD1 (6 bases). The CDR3 runs to 14 residues. Germline-derived CDR1 and CDR2 are MNHEY and SVGAGI. CDR3 sequence: CASSLDRQNEKLFF. CDR3 coding DNA: TGTGCTAGCAGTTTGGACAGACAAAATGAAAAACTGTTTTTT.

Comments on this clone: At one of its ends the junction is not consistent with the germline gene, which may arise from a read error. The gene calls are TRBV7-7 and TRBJ2-2; TRBD1 matches at 8 bases. The CDR3 consists of 14 residues. CDR1 and CDR2 from the germline V gene are SSHAT and FNYEAQ (reference sequence). The CDR3 DNA reads as TGTGCTAGCAGCTTCCGGACAGGGACCGGGGAGCTGTTTTTT. Translating gives CASSFRTGTGELFF.

The V gene is TRBV5-4, the J gene TRBJ2-7, with a tentative D call TRBD1 (5 bases). Per germline, CDR1 SGHNT and CDR2 YYREEE (reference sequence). The CDR3 length is 15 residues. Trimming took off 4 bases at V and 3 bases at J, with 17 bases between the two ends. CDR3 nucleotide sequence: TGTGCCAGCAGCCCCGTTTCAGGGTTTGGCTACGAGCAGTACTTC. Protein: CASSPVSGFGYEQYF.

V usage is TRBV2 and J usage is TRBJ1-5; D call uncertain. Trimming took off 2 bases at V and 6 bases at J, with 14 bases between the two ends. The CDR3 runs 15 residues. Germline CDR1 is SNHLY and CDR2 is FYNNEI. DNA for the CDR3: TGTGCCAGCAGTGAAAGTAGAGGGCTCAGTCAGCCCCAGCATTTT. Protein sequence: CASSESRGLSQPQHF.

The CDR3 is CASSGVWGGTQYF. The DNA of the CDR3 is TGTGCCAGCAGTGGGGTTTGGGGAGGTACGCAGTATTTT. This chain joins TRBV2 and TRBJ2-3, with D maybe TRBD2 (6 bases). V lost 4 bases and J lost 8, with 13 bases in between. The CDR3 has 13 amino acids. In germline, CDR1 is SNHLY, CDR2 FYNNEI.

The chain combines TRBV4-1 with TRBJ1-6; D not certain. The CDR3 is made up of 16 amino acids. Trimming took off 1 base at V and 0 bases at J, with 7 bases between the two ends. From germline, CDR1 is MGHRA and CDR2 YSYEKL. The DNA for the CDR3 is TGCGCCAGCAGCCAAGGGAGTGGCTCCTATAATTCACCCCTCCACTTT. Translated, it gives CASSQGSGSYNSPLHF.

The gene calls are TRBV29-1 and TRBJ1-2; 8 positions agree with TRBD1. Germline lookup yields CDR1 SQVTM and CDR2 ANQGSEA. This CDR3 has 12 residues. Trimming took 4 bases from V and 2 from J; bases not matched to a gene: 0. The CDR3: CSVGTGNYGYTF. In nucleotides, the CDR3 is TGCAGCGTTGGGACAGGGAACTATGGCTACACCTTC.

The chain couples TRBV2 to TRBJ2-1; 12 bases fit TRBD2. Germline V CDR1 and CDR2: SNHLY, FYNNEI. There are 15 residues in the CDR3. V gave up 8 bases and J gave up 12 bases; unmatched junction bases: 14. CDR3 DNA sequence: TGTGCCAGCGGGGGGGGGACTAGCGGGTTATCTGGGCAGTTCTTC. This codes for CASGGGTSGLSGQFF.

This clone was recorded once. This chain connects TRBV9 to TRBJ2-3; 11 nucleotides align to TRBD1. The CDR3 has 17 amino acids. The V and J ends lost 0 bases and 1 base, in that order; junction bases with no gene match: 4. Germline CDR1 SGDLS, CDR2 YYNGEE. CDR3 DNA: TGTGCCAGCAGCGTAGTCGGGACAGGGGGGGGCACAGATACGCAGTATTTT. This encodes CASSVVGTGGGTDTQYF.

This sequence joins TRBV7-2 and TRBJ1-2, with a weak D call TRBD1 (6 bases). Germline loops: CDR1 SGHTA, CDR2 FQGNSA. V dropped 1 base and J dropped 5 bases, with 8 bases sitting between them. There are 13 residues in the CDR3. The CDR3 loop reads CASSLGQDYGYTF. The DNA of the CDR3 is TGTGCCAGCAGCTTAGGACAGGATTATGGCTACACCTTC.

The genes are TRBV4-1 and TRBJ1-1; tentatively, D is TRBD1 (5 bases). From germline, CDR1 is MGHRA and CDR2 YSYEKL. The CDR3 contains 13 residues. V was cut by 4 bases and J by 3 bases, with 9 bases left in between. The CDR3 DNA reads as TGCGCCAGCAGCCGGACACTCGACACTGAAGCTTTCTTT. It codes for CASSRTLDTEAFF.

This clone was observed a few times. V is TRBV6-2 or TRBV6-3 and J is TRBJ1-1; 9 nucleotides line up with TRBD1. Germline V gene lookup returns CDR1 MNHEY and CDR2 SVGEGT. CDR3 length equals 14 residues. Trimming took 2 bases from V and 7 from J; bases not matched to a gene: 5. CDR3 DNA: TGTGCCAGCAGTTACCTCCGGACAGGGGATGAAGCTTTCTTT. Its protein is CASSYLRTGDEAFF.

The genes are TRBV5-8 and TRBJ2-7; a weak D match, TRBD1 (5 bases). The ends were cut back, 4 bases at V and 6 bases at J, with 11 bases in the middle. Germline V gene data show CDR1 as SGHTS and CDR2 as YDEGEE. The CDR3 consists of 12 residues. The CDR3 nucleotides are TGTGCCAGCAGCCCCAGGGTTAGCGAGCAGTACTTC. Its translation is CASSPRVSEQYF.

The chain employs TRBV11-2 and TRBJ2-2, with 8 bases fitting TRBD2. Germline V gene data show CDR1 as SGHAT and CDR2 as FQNNGV. J lost 1 base, V lost 2 bases, and 0 bases had no gene match. The CDR3 runs to 15 residues. The DNA for the CDR3 is TGTGCCAGCAGCTTAAGCGGGGGGAACACCGGGGAGCTGTTTTTT. This encodes CASSLSGGNTGELFF. Based on the CDR3 plus reference TRBV11-2 and TRBJ2-2, the full variable domain is EAGVAQSPRYKIIEKRQSVAFWCNPISGHATLYWYQQILGQGPKLLIQFQNNGVVDDSQLPKDRFSAERLKGVDSTLKIQPAKLEDSAVYLCASSLSGGNTGELFFGEGSRLTVL.

This clone has only a few counts. The rearrangement uses TRBV6-6 and TRBJ1-5; 10 bases line up with TRBD1. Losses at the gene ends were 4 bases for V and 7 bases for J; bases not matched to a gene: 4. This CDR3 spans 14 amino acids. Germline values: CDR1 MNHNY, CDR2 SVGAGI (reference sequence). CDR3 coding DNA: TGTGCCAGCAGTTCCGAGACAGGGGGCCAGCCCCAGCATTTT. It translates to CASSSETGGQPQHF.

The gene calls are TRBV2 and TRBJ1-2; TRBD1 is a possible D gene (5 bases). CDR3 length equals 15 residues. V was trimmed by 1 base and J by 4 bases, leaving 13 bases between them. From germline, CDR1 is SNHLY and CDR2 FYNNEI. In DNA, the CDR3 is TGTGCCAGCAGTGAAGGCAGGGTTTCGATCTATGGCTACACCTTC. Its protein is CASSEGRVSIYGYTF.

The chain couples TRBV7-9 to TRBJ1-6; no definite D call. Germline CDR1 SEHNR, CDR2 FQNEAQ (reference sequence). Trimming shortened V by 1 base and J by 10 bases, and 14 bases separated the two germline ends. The CDR3 is 15 residues long. CDR3 bases: TGTGCCAGCAGCTTAGATGGAGGGTCGGAGTCACCCCTCCACTTT. Protein sequence: CASSLDGGSESPLHF.

V gene TRBV2 combines with J gene TRBJ1-2, with a weak D call TRBD1 (5 bases). The germline V gene has CDR1 SNHLY and CDR2 FYNNEI. The length of the CDR3 is 18 residues. V lost 7 bases and J lost 4, with 28 bases in between. As DNA, the CDR3 is TGTGCCAGCAACCTGAGGTTGGGGGAGGCGACGGCTGGCTATGGCTACACCTTC. Residues: CASNLRLGEATAGYGYTF. Using reference TRBV2 and TRBJ1-2 for the parts outside the CDR3, the full variable domain is EPEVTQTPSHQVTQMGQEVILRCVPISNHLYFYWYRQILGQKVEFLVSFYNNEISEKSEIFDDQFSVERPDGSNFTLKIRSTKLEDSAMYFCASNLRLGEATAGYGYTFGSGTRLTVV.

This chain links TRBV6-5 with TRBJ2-2; D might be TRBD2 (6 bases). Germline CDR1 MNHEY, CDR2 SVGAGI. V lost 6 bases to trimming and J lost 2 bases, with 10 bases between them. The CDR3 totals 14 residues. CDR3 DNA sequence: TGTGCCAGCAGCCCCACTAGCAACACCGGGGAGCTGTTTTTT. It yields the protein CASSPTSNTGELFF.

The V and J genes are TRBV27 and TRBJ1-5; D is possibly TRBD1 (5 bases). Between the trimmed V and J ends, which lost 6 bases and 6 bases, there was a span of 12 bases. Germline loops: CDR1 MNHEY, CDR2 SMNVEV (reference sequence). The CDR3 consists of 13 residues. The CDR3 DNA reads TGTGCCAGCAGCCACGGGGGAGGTCAGCCCCAGCATTTT. This translates into CASSHGGGQPQHF.

The gene calls are TRBV10-3 and TRBJ2-3, with D maybe TRBD1 (6 bases). Germline V lookup: CDR1 ENHRY, CDR2 SYGVKD. Trimming cost V 3 bases and J 4 bases, with 14 bases left between them. The CDR3 covers 15 residues. The CDR3 loop is CAISEGQPSADTQYF. The DNA of the CDR3 is TGTGCCATCAGTGAAGGACAGCCCTCAGCAGATACGCAGTATTTT.